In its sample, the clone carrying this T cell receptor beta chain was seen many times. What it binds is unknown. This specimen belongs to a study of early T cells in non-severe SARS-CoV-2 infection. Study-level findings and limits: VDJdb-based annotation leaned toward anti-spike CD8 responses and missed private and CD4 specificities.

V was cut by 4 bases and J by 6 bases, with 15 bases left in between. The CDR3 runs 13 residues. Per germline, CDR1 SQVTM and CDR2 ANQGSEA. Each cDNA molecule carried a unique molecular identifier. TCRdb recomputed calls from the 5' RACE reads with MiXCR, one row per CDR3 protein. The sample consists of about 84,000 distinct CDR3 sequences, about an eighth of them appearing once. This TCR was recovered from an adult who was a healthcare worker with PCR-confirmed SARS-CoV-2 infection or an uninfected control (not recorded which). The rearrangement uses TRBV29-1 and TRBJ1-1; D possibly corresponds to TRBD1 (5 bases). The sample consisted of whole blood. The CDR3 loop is CSVAVGVVPEAFF. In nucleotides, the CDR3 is TGCAGCGTTGCCGTAGGGGTGGTCCCTGAAGCTTTCTTT.